Listed here are 28 T cell receptor beta chains from one sample, sequenced in a study of immune characterization of retroperitoneal liposarcoma. TCRdb passed the PCR reads through MiXCR, listing each CDR3 protein once. Of more than 8,000 distinct CDR3 sequences in the sample, about two fifths were seen once. Specimen: tumor tissue. These receptor sequences come from a male donor with retroperitoneal liposarcoma.

In its sample, this clonotype ranks as medium-sized. The rearrangement links TRBV6-1 to TRBJ2-3, with 11 bases aligning to TRBD2. The DNA end lines up better with TRBJ2-1; the J call may be wrong. The CDR3 runs 15 residues. Germline lookup yields CDR1 MNHNS and CDR2 SASEGT. CDR3 residues: CASKKGLAENYEQFF. The DNA for the CDR3 is TGTGCCAGCAAGAAGGGACTAGCGGAGAACTACGAGCAGTTCTTC.

J is TRBJ2-1 and V is TRBV7-2; unclear D gene. Germline V gene sequence: CDR1 SGHTA, CDR2 FQGNSA. Trimming took 4 bases from V and 4 from J, leaving 11 bases between them. The CDR3 consists of 14 residues. DNA of the CDR3: TGTGCCAGCAGCTCCCCCGGCCAATACAATGAGCAGTTCTTC. Its protein is CASSSPGQYNEQFF.

The chain recombines TRBV12-3 or TRBV12-4 with TRBJ2-3, with D possibly matching TRBD2 (6 bases). This CDR3 contains 17 residues. The V and J ends lost 6 bases and 1 base respectively, with 20 bases between them. For the CDR3, the DNA is TGTGCCAGCAGCAACCTCGTCGCGGGAAGGGGCACAGATACGCAGTATTTT. Translation gives CASSNLVAGRGTDTQYF.

This clonotype was observed a few times. V and J are TRBV6-1 and TRBJ1-3; D is ambiguous. Germline V lookup: CDR1 MNHNS, CDR2 SASEGT. The V end was cut by 6 bases, the J end by 0 bases, with 6 bases between. This CDR3 contains 13 residues. CDR3 loop: CASRIGSGNTIYF. The CDR3 DNA follows: TGTGCCAGCAGGATCGGCTCTGGAAACACCATATATTTT.

The chain links TRBV25-1 to TRBJ2-1; no reliable D call. The better agreement between TRBJ2-7 and the DNA end casts doubt on the J call. The CDR3 runs 12 residues. Germline loops: CDR1 MGHDK, CDR2 SYGVNS. CDR3: CASSGRVFEQYF. CDR3 sequence (DNA): TGTGCCAGCAGTGGAAGAGTTTTTGAGCAGTACTTC.

The chain couples TRBV7-6 to TRBJ2-1, with D maybe TRBD1 (6 bases). The J call may not be correct, given that the DNA end is closer to TRBJ2-7. The CDR3 runs to 14 residues. Per germline, CDR1 SGHVS and CDR2 FNYEAQ. CDR3 coding DNA: TGTGCCAGCAGCTTAGACTGGGGGCCCTACGAGCAGTACTTC. Translated, it gives CASSLDWGPYEQYF.

The chain employs TRBV7-3 and TRBJ2-1; either TRBD1 or TRBD2 may supply D (5 bases each). The end of the DNA aligns better with TRBJ2-7, so the J call may be wrong. Germline CDR1 reads SGHTA; CDR2 reads FQGTGA. This CDR3 is 14 amino acids long. The CDR3: CASSPTGTKGEQYF. CDR3 sequence (DNA): TGTGCCAGCAGCCCAACGGGGACCAAAGGTGAGCAGTACTTC.

This clonotype has more than one count but fewer than ten. The rearrangement uses TRBV6-1 and TRBJ2-2; TRBD2 aligns across 9 bases. Germline V gives CDR1 MNHNS, CDR2 SASEGT. V shed 6 bases, J shed 5 bases, and the junction held 7 bases outside the gene matches. The CDR3 spans 15 residues. CDR3 nucleotide sequence: TGTGCCAGCAGCTTAGCGGGAGTAGGAACCGGGGAGCTGTTTTTT. This codes for CASSLAGVGTGELFF.

The chain couples TRBV6-4 to TRBJ2-5; TRBD2 matches at 12 bases. The J call may be faulty, since TRBJ2-1 better matches the DNA end. The length of the CDR3 is 15 residues. CDR1 and CDR2 from the germline V gene are MRHNA and SNTAGT. This CDR3 reads CASSDSTSGSNEQFF. The CDR3, as DNA: TGTGCCAGCAGTGACTCGACTAGCGGGAGCAATGAGCAGTTCTTC.

To note about this clonotype: One junction end disagrees with the germline gene, perhaps due to a read error. The chain uses TRBV7-7 and TRBJ2-1; 8 nucleotides match TRBD2. The CDR3 is 16 residues long. Germline assignment: CDR1 SSHAT and CDR2 FNYEAQ (reference sequence). DNA of the CDR3: TGTGCTAGCAGCCAACCGGGTAGCGGGGTCTACTACGAGCAGTTCTTC. The encoded protein is CASSQPGSGVYYEQFF.

This clonotype is judged medium-sized. V and J are TRBV6-1 and TRBJ1-1, with TRBD1 identical over 8 bases. This CDR3 contains 15 residues. Germline V CDR1 and CDR2: MNHNS, SASEGT. Unmatched junction bases numbered 10, after V lost 8 bases and J lost 2 bases. The CDR3 region has the DNA TGTGCCAGCTCTTACAGGGGGTATTTAAACACTGAAGCTTTCTTT. Amino acids: CASSYRGYLNTEAFF.

This clonotype ranks as medium-sized. The chain links TRBV6-1 to TRBJ1-2; D is ambiguous. Trimming pared 3 bases from V and 4 bases from J, leaving 15 bases between. The CDR3 runs to 15 residues. Per germline, CDR1 MNHNS and CDR2 SASEGT. The CDR3 loop reads CASSEITLGAYGYTF. The CDR3 DNA sequence: TGTGCCAGCAGTGAGATAACACTCGGAGCCTATGGCTACACCTTC.

In nucleotides, the CDR3 is TGTGCCAGCAGTCTGAGCGCCACCAATGAGCAGTTCTTC. It yields the protein CASSLSATNEQFF. This chain connects TRBV6-8 to TRBJ2-1; D unclear. This CDR3 has 13 residues. The germline gives CDR1 MNHGY, CDR2 SAAAGT. V lost 5 bases and J 6 bases, leaving 11 bases between the germline ends.

As concerns this clonotype: This CDR3 is missing its conserved last phenylalanine or tryptophan, likely due to a read error. CDR3 DNA sequence: TGTGCCAGCAGTTATGAAAGGGACAGTGGCTCCTACGAGCAGTTCTCC. This encodes CASSYERDSGSYEQFS. The V call is TRBV6-6, the J call TRBJ2-5; 7 positions agree with TRBD1. The DNA end is more similar to TRBJ2-1, so the J call may be wrong. CDR1 MNHNY and CDR2 SVGAGI come from the germline V gene (reference sequence). The CDR3 loop spans 16 amino acids.

This clonotype was found a few times. This chain links TRBV6-1 with TRBJ2-1; TRBD2 aligns across 9 bases. The V and J ends lost 1 base and 13 bases, in that order; junction bases with no gene match: 11. The germline V gene has CDR1 MNHNS and CDR2 SASEGT. The CDR3 length is 15 residues. DNA of the CDR3: TGTGCCAGCAGTGAAGAGGCTAGCGGGGCGGAGACCCAGTTCTTC. This sequence encodes CASSEEASGAETQFF.

This clonotype has only a few counts. The chain has TRBV12-3 or TRBV12-4 and TRBJ1-1, with TRBD1 as a possible D gene (5 bases). Between the trimmed V and J ends, which lost 0 bases and 1 base, there was a span of 6 bases. This CDR3 is built from 14 residues. CDR3 loop: CASSLAQGNTEAFF. The DNA for the CDR3 is TGTGCCAGCAGTTTAGCGCAGGGGAACACTGAAGCTTTCTTT.

This clonotype was picked up a small number of times. This rearrangement joins TRBV7-2 to TRBJ1-1; D uncertain. V shed 5 bases and J shed 1 base, with 14 bases lying between them. The germline gives CDR1 SGHTA, CDR2 FQGNSA. The CDR3 spans 15 residues. Here the CDR3 DNA reads TGTGCCAGCAGCCCCTTTAAGTCAGCGAACACTGAAGCTTTCTTT. It encodes CASSPFKSANTEAFF.

This clonotype was counted a few times. The gene calls are TRBV6-1 and TRBJ2-1; D is unresolved. Matching the DNA end better, TRBJ2-7 makes the J call doubtful. This CDR3 is built from 14 residues. Germline V gene sequence: CDR1 MNHNS, CDR2 SASEGT. The CDR3 DNA reads as TGTGCCAGCAGTGAAGGGCAGGAGACCCACGAGCAGTACTTC. Protein product: CASSEGQETHEQYF.

Comments on this clonotype: A much larger clone sits a single nucleotide away, making a read error possible. This sequence joins TRBV6-6 and TRBJ2-7, with D tentatively TRBD2 (6 bases). This CDR3 comprises 14 residues. Trimming took off 6 bases at V and 7 bases at J, with 19 bases between the two ends. Germline CDR1 MNHNY, CDR2 SVGAGI (reference sequence). The CDR3 loop reads CASSRARARDEQYF. The CDR3 nucleotides are TGTGCCAGCAGCCGGGCAAGGGCGCGGGATGAGCAGTACTTC.

The rearrangement links TRBV7-2 to TRBJ2-1, with 10 bases matching TRBD2. The closer fit of TRBJ2-7 to the DNA end suggests the J call may be wrong. In germline, CDR1 is SGHTA, CDR2 FQGNSA. CDR3 length equals 15 residues. The CDR3: CASSSRSSGSNEQYF. In DNA, the CDR3 is TGTGCCAGCAGCTCTAGGTCTAGCGGGAGCAATGAGCAGTACTTC.

The V and J genes are TRBV6-8 and TRBJ2-1; D remains unclear. Germline V lookup: CDR1 MNHGY, CDR2 SAAAGT. There are 17 residues in the CDR3. V was clipped by 5 bases and J by 6 bases, with 23 bases between them. The CDR3 sequence is CASSVLRIGLRGNEQFF. The CDR3 DNA reads TGTGCCAGCAGTGTCTTACGAATCGGGCTACGAGGCAATGAGCAGTTCTTC.

The V call is TRBV4-1, the J call TRBJ2-3; 11 nucleotides agree with TRBD2. The CDR3 loop spans 16 amino acids. V was pared by 4 bases and J by 0 bases, with 3 bases of the junction left unmatched. The germline CDR1 and CDR2 sequences are MGHRA and YSYEKL. The CDR3 nucleotides read TGCGCCAGCAGCCTCCGACTAGCGGGAAGCACAGATACGCAGTATTTT. This gives the protein CASSLRLAGSTDTQYF.

This clonotype was counted only a few times. The rearrangement joins TRBV6-1 to TRBJ2-1, with 9 bases identical to TRBD2. From germline, CDR1 is MNHNS and CDR2 SASEGT. V dropped 9 bases and J dropped 10; count of bases not matched to a gene: 7. This CDR3 region has 12 residues. The CDR3 loop reads CASSLRGGEQFF. The CDR3 DNA sequence: TGTGCCAGTAGCTTGCGGGGGGGAGAGCAGTTCTTC.

In its sample, this clonotype was seen a few times. The rearrangement links TRBV4-1 to TRBJ2-1; D gene ambiguous. The DNA end favors TRBJ2-7, so the J call may be wrong. The CDR3 runs to 11 residues. Germline CDR1 is MGHRA and CDR2 is YSYEKL. CDR3 residues: CASSQGNEQYF. CDR3 nucleotide sequence: TGCGCCAGCAGCCAGGGGAATGAGCAGTACTTC.

Concerning this clonotype: Since no conserved phenylalanine or tryptophan closes the CDR3, a read error is the likely cause. The DNA is left out, because the CDR3 cannot be placed on it with certainty; the CDR3 is given as TCRdb lists it. The chain employs TRBV6-6 and TRBJ2-6; no check of the table's D call, TRBD1, against the DNA was made. The length of the CDR3 is 16 amino acids, counting both ends. The germline CDR1 and CDR2 sequences are MNHNY and SVGAGI (reference sequence). CDR3 in amino acids: CASSYGLGQETQYFGP.

This clonotype is categorized as medium-sized. The rearrangement links TRBV6-1 to TRBJ2-1, with D perhaps matching TRBD1 (6 bases). Trimming removed 6 bases from V and 2 bases from J, with 8 bases in between. This CDR3 is 13 amino acids long. Germline CDR1 MNHNS, CDR2 SASEGT. The CDR3 bases are TGTGCCAGCAGAGGGGGTCCCTACAATGAGCAGTTCTTC. This gives the protein CASRGGPYNEQFF.

The genes are TRBV6-1 and TRBJ2-3; 11 nucleotides match TRBD2. This CDR3 has 20 amino acids. With V trimmed by 7 bases and J by 2 bases, 20 bases remained unmatched. Germline CDR1 reads MNHNS; CDR2 reads SASEGT. Here the CDR3 DNA reads TGTGCCAGCACCCCCTCGTTAGCGGGGGGGCGCACCTCCTCCACAGATACGCAGTATTTT. It translates to CASTPSLAGGRTSSTDTQYF.

For this clonotype: A much larger clone is a single base away; this may be a read error. The conserved phenylalanine or tryptophan is not found at the CDR3 terminus, so this likely reflects a read error. The chain recombines TRBV6-1 with TRBJ2-1, with D uncertain. Germline V gives CDR1 MNHNS, CDR2 SASEGT. This CDR3 spans 13 amino acids. The V and J ends lost 6 bases and 4 bases respectively, with 10 bases between them. The CDR3 DNA reads TGTGCCAGCAGAGTACATGGATACAATGAGCAGTTCTTA. It encodes CASRVHGYNEQFL.